These T cell receptor beta chains were read from a single sample in a study of T cells expressing NK-cell markers. Each CDR3 protein gets one entry in TCRdb, which reprocessed the 5' RACE reads and gives no DNA. The sample totals 500,000 to 700,000 distinct CDR3 sequences; its top ten clones hold under 4.5%. Sequencing was performed on blood T cells: a sorted CD56 or NKG2C T cell subset, CD4+ or CD8+ T cells, or bulk PBMC T cells (not recorded which). These receptors came from a man younger than 30 in good health. Both conserved end residues are part of each CDR3.

v_gene,j_gene,CDR3aa
TRBV4-2,TRBJ2-3,CASSQIPPADSTDTQYF
TRBV28,TRBJ2-3,CASSLLEFSTDTQYF
TRBV6-5,TRBJ2-6,CASSYRGRTGANVLTF
TRBV15,TRBJ2-7,CATSRVDQTEQYF
TRBV4-2,TRBJ2-1,CASSPERVNNEQFF
TRBV10-3,TRBJ2-1,CAISASAGVWNEQFF
TRBV6-1,TRBJ2-3,CASSEAKADRMRDTQYF
TRBV7-9,TRBJ2-1,CASSLRRLVTVDEQFF
TRBV5-1,TRBJ1-4,CASSLVGGKNEKLFF
TRBV7-9,TRBJ2-1,CASSQLVGRSPNEQFF
TRBV18,TRBJ2-1,CASSPDRDSYNEQFF
TRBV6-2/TRBV6-3,TRBJ2-6,CASSYPGTGTSGANVLTF
TRBV5-1,TRBJ1-2,CASSPGWANYGYTF
TRBV10-3,TRBJ2-3,CAITSGKADTQYF
TRBV5-1,TRBJ2-7,CASSLKGQVSREQYF
TRBV6-5,TRBJ2-7,CASSYGRGPPYEQYF
TRBV5-6,TRBJ2-3,CASSPGRMGVSTDTQYF
TRBV24-1,TRBJ2-1,CATSDLDTYNEQFF
TRBV12-3/TRBV12-4,TRBJ2-7,CASSLAVAFSYEQYF
TRBV10-3,TRBJ2-3,CAISVSGLTDTQYF
TRBV12-3/TRBV12-4,TRBJ1-5,CASSFNSRNQPQHF
TRBV7-9,TRBJ2-1,CASSLDFGSDEQFF
TRBV7-9,TRBJ2-2,CASSLSRLAGDTGELFF
TRBV12-3/TRBV12-4,TRBJ1-1,CASSSDTGWAFF
TRBV6-5,TRBJ2-4,CASRIGDRGANIQYF
TRBV7-9,TRBJ2-1,CASSLTRSMYNEQFF
TRBV7-9,TRBJ2-3,CASSSLAASTDTQYF
TRBV6-5,TRBJ1-6,CASSSKSSYNSPLHF
TRBV20-1,TRBJ2-3,CSANPEWASGSTDTQYF
TRBV5-1,TRBJ2-1,CASSPTGYLDNEQFF
TRBV10-3,TRBJ2-5,CAIRGQGLETQYF
TRBV7-6,TRBJ2-7,CASSLGQGAATYEQYF
TRBV6-4,TRBJ1-2,CASSDPPIVTPNYGYTF
TRBV18,TRBJ2-7,CASSPGQGASGEQYF
TRBV20-1,TRBJ1-5,CSARTPLRASNQPQHF
TRBV12-3/TRBV12-4,TRBJ1-2,CASSQTQRASNYGYTF
TRBV29-1,TRBJ2-7,CSVRGLSAYEQYF
TRBV10-3,TRBJ1-1,CAIKQGAGQGAEAFF
TRBV11-2,TRBJ2-1,CASSLWQNEQFF
TRBV27,TRBJ1-5,CASSLGTGYNQPQHF
TRBV5-1,TRBJ2-6,CASSLLGTTISGANVLTF
TRBV29-1,TRBJ2-5,CSAKPGLAWETQYF
TRBV3-1,TRBJ1-3,CASSQDRSFSGNTIYF
TRBV10-3,TRBJ2-5,CAISLEGRRGRKTQYF
TRBV10-3,TRBJ2-1,CASRNAGGSYNEQFF
TRBV30,TRBJ2-1,CAWERTSPSYNEQFF
TRBV5-1,TRBJ1-2,CASSVGLVGYGYTF
TRBV11-3,TRBJ2-5,CASQQGYETQYF
TRBV7-9,TRBJ2-1,CASSSETGAIHNEQFF
TRBV29-1,TRBJ1-3,CSAGGGNGNTIYF
TRBV5-5,TRBJ2-7,CASSLALGRNSYEQYF
TRBV28,TRBJ2-1,CASSLGPAGYNEQFF